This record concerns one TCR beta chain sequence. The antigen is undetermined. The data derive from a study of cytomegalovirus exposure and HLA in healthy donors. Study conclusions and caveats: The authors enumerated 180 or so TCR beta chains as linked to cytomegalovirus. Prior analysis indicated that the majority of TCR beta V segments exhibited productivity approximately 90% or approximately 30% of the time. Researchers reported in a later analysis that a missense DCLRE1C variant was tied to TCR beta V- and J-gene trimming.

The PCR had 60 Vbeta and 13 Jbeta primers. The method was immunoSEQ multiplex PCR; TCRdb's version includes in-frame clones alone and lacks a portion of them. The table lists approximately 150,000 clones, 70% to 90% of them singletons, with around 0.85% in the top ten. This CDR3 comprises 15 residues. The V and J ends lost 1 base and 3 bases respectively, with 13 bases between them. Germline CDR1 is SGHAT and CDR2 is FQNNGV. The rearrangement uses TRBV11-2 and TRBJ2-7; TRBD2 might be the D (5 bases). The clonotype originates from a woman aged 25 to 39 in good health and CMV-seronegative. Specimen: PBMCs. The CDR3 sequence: CASSLGGRTRYEQYF. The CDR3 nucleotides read TGTGCCAGCAGCTTAGGAGGGAGAACCCGCTACGAGCAGTACTTC.